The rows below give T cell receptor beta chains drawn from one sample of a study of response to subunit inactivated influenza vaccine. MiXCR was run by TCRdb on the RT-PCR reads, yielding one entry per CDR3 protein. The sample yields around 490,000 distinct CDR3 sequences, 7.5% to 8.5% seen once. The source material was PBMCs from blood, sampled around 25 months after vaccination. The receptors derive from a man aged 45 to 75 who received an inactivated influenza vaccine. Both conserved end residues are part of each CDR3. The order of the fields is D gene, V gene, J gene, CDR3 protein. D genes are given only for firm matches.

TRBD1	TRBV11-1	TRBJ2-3	CSSSFRGTGGDTQYF
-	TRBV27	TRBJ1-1	CASSERTPSGEAFF
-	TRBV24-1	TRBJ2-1	CATSGLGGAHYNEQFF
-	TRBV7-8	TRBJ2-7	CASSDKTGKYEQYF
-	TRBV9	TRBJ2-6	CASSPRFAGKDSGANVLTF
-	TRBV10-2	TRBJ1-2	CASSASDSRYGYTF
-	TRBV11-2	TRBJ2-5	CASSFSGQTQYF
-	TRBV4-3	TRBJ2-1	CASSQETRRGIYNEQFF
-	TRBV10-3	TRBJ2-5	CAISMGLQETQYF
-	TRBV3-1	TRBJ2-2	CASSQDKGPSNTGELFF
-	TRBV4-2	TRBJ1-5	CASSQGRDNQPQHF
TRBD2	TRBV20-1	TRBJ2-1	CSARRIAGGREQFF